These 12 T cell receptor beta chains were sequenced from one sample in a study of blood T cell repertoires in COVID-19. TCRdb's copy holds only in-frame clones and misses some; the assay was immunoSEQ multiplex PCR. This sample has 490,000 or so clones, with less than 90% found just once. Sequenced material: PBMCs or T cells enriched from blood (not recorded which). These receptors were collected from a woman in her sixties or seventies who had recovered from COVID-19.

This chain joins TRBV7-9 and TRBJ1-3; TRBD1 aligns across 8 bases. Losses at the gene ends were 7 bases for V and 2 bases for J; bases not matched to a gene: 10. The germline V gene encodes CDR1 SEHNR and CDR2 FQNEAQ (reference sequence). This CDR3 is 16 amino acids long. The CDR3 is CASIQGARGPGNTIYF. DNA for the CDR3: TGTGCCAGCATCCAGGGGGCCAGGGGGCCTGGAAACACCATATATTTT.

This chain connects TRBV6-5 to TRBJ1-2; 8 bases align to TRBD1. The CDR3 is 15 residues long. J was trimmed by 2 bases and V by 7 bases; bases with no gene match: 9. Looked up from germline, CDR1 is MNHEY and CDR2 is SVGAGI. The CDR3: CASIDRGKENYGYTF. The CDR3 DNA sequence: TGTGCCAGCATAGACAGGGGAAAGGAAAACTATGGCTACACCTTC.

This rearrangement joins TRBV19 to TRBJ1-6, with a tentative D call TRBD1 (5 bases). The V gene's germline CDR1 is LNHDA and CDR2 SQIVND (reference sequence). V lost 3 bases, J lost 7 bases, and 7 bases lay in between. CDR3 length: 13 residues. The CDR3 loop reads CASSMTENSPLHF. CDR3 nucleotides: TGTGCCAGTAGTATGACAGAGAATTCACCCCTCCACTTT.

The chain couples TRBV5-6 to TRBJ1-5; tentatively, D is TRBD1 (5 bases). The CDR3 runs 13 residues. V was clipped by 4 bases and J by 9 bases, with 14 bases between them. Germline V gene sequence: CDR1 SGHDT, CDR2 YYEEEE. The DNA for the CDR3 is TGTGCCAGCAGCCCCACAGGCCTTGGGCCCCAGCATTTT. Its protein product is CASSPTGLGPQHF.

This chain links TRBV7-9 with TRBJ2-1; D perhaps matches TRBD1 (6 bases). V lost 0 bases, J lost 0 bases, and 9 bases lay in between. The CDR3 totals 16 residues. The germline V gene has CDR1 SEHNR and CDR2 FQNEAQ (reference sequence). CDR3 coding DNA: TGTGCCAGCAGCTTAGCGGACAGATCCTCCTACAATGAGCAGTTCTTC. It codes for CASSLADRSSYNEQFF.

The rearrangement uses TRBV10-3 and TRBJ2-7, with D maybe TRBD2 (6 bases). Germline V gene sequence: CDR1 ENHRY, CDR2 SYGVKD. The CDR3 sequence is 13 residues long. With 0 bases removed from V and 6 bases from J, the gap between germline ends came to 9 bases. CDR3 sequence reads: CAISESTSSEQYF. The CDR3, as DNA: TGTGCCATCAGTGAGTCGACTAGTAGCGAGCAGTACTTC.

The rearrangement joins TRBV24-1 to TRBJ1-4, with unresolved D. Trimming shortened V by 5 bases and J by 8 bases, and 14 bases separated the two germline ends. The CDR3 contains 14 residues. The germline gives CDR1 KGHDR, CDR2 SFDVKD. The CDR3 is CATSGGGLGEKLFF. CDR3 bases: TGTGCCACCAGTGGGGGAGGGCTTGGCGAAAAACTGTTTTTT.

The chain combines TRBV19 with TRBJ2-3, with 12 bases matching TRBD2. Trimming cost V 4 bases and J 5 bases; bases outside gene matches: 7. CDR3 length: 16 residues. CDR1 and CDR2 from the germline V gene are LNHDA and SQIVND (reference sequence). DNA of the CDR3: TGTGCCAGTAGTACTTGGACTAGCGGGGCTAAAGATACGCAGTATTTT. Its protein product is CASSTWTSGAKDTQYF.

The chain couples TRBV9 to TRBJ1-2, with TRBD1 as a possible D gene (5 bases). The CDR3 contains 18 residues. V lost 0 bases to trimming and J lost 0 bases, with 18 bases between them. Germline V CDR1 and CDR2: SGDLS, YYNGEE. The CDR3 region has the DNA TGTGCCAGCAGCGTAGAAGGGCAGGGTGACTTCTCTAACTATGGCTACACCTTC. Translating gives CASSVEGQGDFSNYGYTF. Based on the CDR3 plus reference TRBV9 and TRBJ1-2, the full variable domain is DSGVTQTPKHLITATGQRVTLRCSPRSGDLSVYWYQQSLDQGLQFLIQYYNGEERAKGNILERFSAQQFPDLHSELNLSSLELGDSALYFCASSVEGQGDFSNYGYTFGSGTRLTVV.

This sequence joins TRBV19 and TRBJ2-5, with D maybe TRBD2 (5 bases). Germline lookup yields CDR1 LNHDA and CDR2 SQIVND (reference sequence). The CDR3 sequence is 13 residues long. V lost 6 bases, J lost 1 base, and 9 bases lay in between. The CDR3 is CASSDYPQETQYF. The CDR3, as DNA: TGTGCCAGTAGCGACTACCCCCAAGAGACCCAGTACTTC.

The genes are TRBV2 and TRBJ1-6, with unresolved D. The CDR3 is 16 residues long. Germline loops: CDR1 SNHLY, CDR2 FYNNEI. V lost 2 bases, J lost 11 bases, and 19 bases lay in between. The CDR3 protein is CASSESLATNGAPLHF. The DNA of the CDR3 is TGTGCCAGCAGTGAATCCTTGGCCACCAACGGGGCACCCCTCCACTTT. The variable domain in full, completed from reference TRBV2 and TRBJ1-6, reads EPEVTQTPSHQVTQMGQEVILRCVPISNHLYFYWYRQILGQKVEFLVSFYNNEISEKSEIFDDQFSVERPDGSNFTLKIRSTKLEDSAMYFCASSESLATNGAPLHFGNGTRLTVT.

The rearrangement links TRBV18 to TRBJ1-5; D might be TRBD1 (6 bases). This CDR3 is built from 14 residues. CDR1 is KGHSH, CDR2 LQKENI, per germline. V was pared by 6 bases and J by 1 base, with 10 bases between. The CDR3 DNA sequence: TGTGCCAGCTCTCCAGACAGGAGCAATCAGCCCCAGCATTTT. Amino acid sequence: CASSPDRSNQPQHF. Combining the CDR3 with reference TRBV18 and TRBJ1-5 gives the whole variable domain NAGVMQNPRHLVRRRGQEARLRCSPMKGHSHVYWYRQLPEEGLKFMVYLQKENIIDESGMPKERFSAEFPKEGPSILRIQQVVRGDSAAYFCASSPDRSNQPQHFGDGTRLSIL.